The clone carrying this T cell receptor beta chain has a single count. How the authors handled the data: Estimates of nucleated cell counts were drawn from the amplification of reference gene primers. TCRdb's copy holds only in-frame clones and misses some; the assay was immunoSEQ multiplex PCR. The V and J calls and clone size are taken from that table; D and trimming were inferred from the DNA. The sample shows roughly 390,000 clones, around 85% of them seen only once. Germline CDR1 reads SGHRS; CDR2 reads YFSETQ. The CDR3 has 15 residues. V lost 1 base to trimming and J lost 6 bases; unmatched junction nucleotides: 1. The source of the sample is a study of blood T cell repertoires in COVID-19. Study background: Both acute and convalescent COVID-19 samples were obtained from the United States, Italy and Spain. PBMCs, B-cell-depleted T cells, or T cells were the source of the cDNA or gDNA that made up the material.

The source material was peripheral blood. The chain carries TRBV5-1 and TRBJ2-2, with TRBD2 matching 12 bases. This receptor was obtained from a woman aged 18-35 years with acute or convalescent COVID-19. The CDR3 nucleotides read TGCGCCAGCAGCTTGTCTAGCGGGGGGGCCGGGGAGCTGTTTTTT. Protein sequence: CASSLSSGGAGELFF.